A selection of T cell receptor beta chains follows, all from one sample in a study of T cells after somatic rescue of genetic block. Profiled with immunoSEQ multiplex PCR; TCRdb holds only in-frame clones, not every one. The data show 65,000 to 70,000 clones, about 92% seen once. The specimen sequenced was peripheral blood mononuclear cells (PBMCs). These receptors originate from a man aged 40-55 years. The conserved cysteine and the conserved F or W are not part of the CDR3 here. Clone size is stated in some rows and not others, as once, few, many or a class when expanded.

10,TRBV2,-,ASSGEPETQY
14,TRBV7-3,-,ASSLTPGFSGNTIY
11,TRBV2,-,ASRGTRGEKLF
12,TRBV2,-,AGKVAASTDTQY
12,TRBV4-2,-,ASSQDRSSYEQY
11,TRBV6-5,once,ASSSTGADTQY
14,TRBV5-5,-,ATDSGSNSGANVLT
15,TRBV11-2,-,ASSLPPGVGASYGYT
13,TRBV6-5,-,ASSYRPSANQPQH
13,TRBV30,-,AWSVVRAVRPEAF
13,TRBV6-1,once,ASSKGNTGNGELF
12,TRBV4-2,-,ASSQDLRGETQY
13,TRBV5-1,few,ASSYLRTGDTEAF
11,TRBV6-6,-,ASSPSENTEAF
12,TRBV7-2,-,ASSLSRVADEQY
11,TRBV18,-,ASSPKQGQPQH
12,TRBV7-9,-,ASSFGRENSPLH
13,TRBV7-3,-,ARCIRDTKDQPQH